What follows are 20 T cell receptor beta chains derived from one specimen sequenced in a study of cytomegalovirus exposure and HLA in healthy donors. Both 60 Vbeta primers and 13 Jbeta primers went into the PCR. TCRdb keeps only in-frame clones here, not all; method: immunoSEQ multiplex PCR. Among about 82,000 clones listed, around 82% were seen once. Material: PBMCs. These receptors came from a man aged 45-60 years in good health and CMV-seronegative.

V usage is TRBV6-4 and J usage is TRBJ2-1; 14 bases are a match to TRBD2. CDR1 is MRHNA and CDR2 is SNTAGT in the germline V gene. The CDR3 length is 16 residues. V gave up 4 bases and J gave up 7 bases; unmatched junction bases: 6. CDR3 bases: TGTGCCAGCAGTGCCTACGGGACTAGCGGGGGTAATGAGCAGTTCTTC. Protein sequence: CASSAYGTSGGNEQFF.

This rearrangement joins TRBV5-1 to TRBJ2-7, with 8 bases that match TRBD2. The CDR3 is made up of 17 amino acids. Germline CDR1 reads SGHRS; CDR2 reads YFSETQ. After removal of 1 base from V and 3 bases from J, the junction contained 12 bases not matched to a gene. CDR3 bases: TGCGCCAGCAGCTTGAGAATTAGCGGGGTTTCGGACTACGAGCAGTACTTC. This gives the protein CASSLRISGVSDYEQYF.

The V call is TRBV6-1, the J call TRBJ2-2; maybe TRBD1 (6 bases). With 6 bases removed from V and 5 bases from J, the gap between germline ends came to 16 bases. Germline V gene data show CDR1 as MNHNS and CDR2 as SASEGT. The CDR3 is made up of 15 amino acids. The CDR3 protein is CASRIQKQGTGELFF. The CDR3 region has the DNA TGTGCCAGCAGGATCCAAAAACAGGGTACCGGGGAGCTGTTTTTT.

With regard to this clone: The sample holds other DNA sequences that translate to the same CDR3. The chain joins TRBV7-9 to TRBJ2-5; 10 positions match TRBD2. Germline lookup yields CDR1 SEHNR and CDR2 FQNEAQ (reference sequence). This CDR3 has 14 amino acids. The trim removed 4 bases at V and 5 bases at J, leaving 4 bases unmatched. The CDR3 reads CASSSSGGGETQYF. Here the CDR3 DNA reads TGTGCCAGCAGCTCTAGCGGGGGTGGGGAGACCCAGTACTTC.

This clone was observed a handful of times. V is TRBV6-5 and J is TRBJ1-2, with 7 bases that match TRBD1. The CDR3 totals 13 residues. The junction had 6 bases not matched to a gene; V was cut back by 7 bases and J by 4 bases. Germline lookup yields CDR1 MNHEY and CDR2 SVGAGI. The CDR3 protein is CASNQDRLYGYTF. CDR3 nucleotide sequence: TGTGCCAGCAACCAGGACAGGCTCTATGGCTACACCTTC.

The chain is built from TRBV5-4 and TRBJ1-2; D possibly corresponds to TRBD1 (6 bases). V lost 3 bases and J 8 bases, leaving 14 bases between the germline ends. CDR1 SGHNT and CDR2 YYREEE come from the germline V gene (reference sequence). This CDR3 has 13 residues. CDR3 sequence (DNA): TGTGCCAGCAGCTCCAGTGGGGGGGCGGGCTACACCTTC. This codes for CASSSSGGAGYTF.

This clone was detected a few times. CDR3 residues: CASSAAGFYGYTF. The CDR3 bases are TGTGCCAGCAGTGCAGCAGGGTTTTATGGCTACACCTTC. This chain uses TRBV6-6 with TRBJ1-2; D might be TRBD1 (5 bases). CDR3 length equals 13 residues. Germline CDR1 is MNHNY and CDR2 is SVGAGI (reference sequence). V was trimmed by 5 bases and J by 5 bases, leaving 12 bases between them.

The DNA for the CDR3 is TGTGCCAGCAGCTTTGCGGGGGCGAGCACCGGGGAGCTGTTTTTT. Translated, it gives CASSFAGASTGELFF. This chain links TRBV11-2 with TRBJ2-2, with D maybe TRBD2 (7 bases). This CDR3 contains 15 residues. The germline gives CDR1 SGHAT, CDR2 FQNNGV. The ends were cut back, 3 bases at V and 4 bases at J, with 12 bases in the middle.

The CDR3 DNA reads TGTGCCTGGAGTACCGGGACAGGGAGGGACACTGAAGCTTTCTTT. Encoded protein: CAWSTGTGRDTEAFF. The rearrangement uses TRBV30 and TRBJ1-1; 9 nucleotides line up with TRBD1. The CDR3 spans 15 residues. Germline CDR1 reads GTSNPN; CDR2 reads SVGIG (reference sequence). With 2 bases clipped from V and 3 bases from J, the junction kept 7 bases outside the gene matches. The whole variable domain, remainder taken from reference TRBV30 and TRBJ1-1, is SQTIHQWPATLVQPVGSPLSLECTVEGTSNPNLYWYRQAAGRGLQLLFYSVGIGQISSEVPQNLSASRPQDRQFILSSKKLLLSDSGFYLCAWSTGTGRDTEAFFGQGTRLTVV.

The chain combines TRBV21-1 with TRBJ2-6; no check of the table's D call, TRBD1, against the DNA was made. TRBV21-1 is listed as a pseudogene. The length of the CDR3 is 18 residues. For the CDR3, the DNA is TGTGCCAGCAGTCACTCGAGGAGTAGACAGGGGAAGGCCAACGTCCTGACTTTC. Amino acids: CASSHSRSRQGKANVLTF.

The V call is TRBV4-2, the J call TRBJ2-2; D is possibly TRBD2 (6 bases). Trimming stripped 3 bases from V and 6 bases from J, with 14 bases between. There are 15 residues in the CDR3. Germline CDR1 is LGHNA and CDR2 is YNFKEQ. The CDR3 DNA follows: TGTGCCAGCAGCCACGTCGGGGAGGCCCCCGGGGAGCTGTTTTTT. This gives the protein CASSHVGEAPGELFF.

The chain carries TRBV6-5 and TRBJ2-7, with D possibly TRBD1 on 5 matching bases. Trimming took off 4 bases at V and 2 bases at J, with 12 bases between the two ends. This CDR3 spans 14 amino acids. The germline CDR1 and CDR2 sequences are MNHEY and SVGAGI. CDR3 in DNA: TGTGCCAGCAGTTCACTGGACATCGCCTACGAGCAGTACTTC. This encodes CASSSLDIAYEQYF.

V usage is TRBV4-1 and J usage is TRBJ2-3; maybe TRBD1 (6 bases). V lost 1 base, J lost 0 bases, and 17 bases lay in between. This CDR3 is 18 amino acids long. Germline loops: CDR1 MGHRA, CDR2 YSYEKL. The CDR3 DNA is TGCGCCAGCAGCCAAGGGGTGATGGGGGCCCTTAGCACAGATACGCAGTATTTT. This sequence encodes CASSQGVMGALSTDTQYF.

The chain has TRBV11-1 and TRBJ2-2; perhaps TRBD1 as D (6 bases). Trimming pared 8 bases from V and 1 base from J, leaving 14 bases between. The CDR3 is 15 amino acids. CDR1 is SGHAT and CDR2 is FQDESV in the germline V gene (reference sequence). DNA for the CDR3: TGTGCCAGCCTAACCGGGACAAAGAACACCGGGGAGCTGTTTTTT. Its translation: CASLTGTKNTGELFF.

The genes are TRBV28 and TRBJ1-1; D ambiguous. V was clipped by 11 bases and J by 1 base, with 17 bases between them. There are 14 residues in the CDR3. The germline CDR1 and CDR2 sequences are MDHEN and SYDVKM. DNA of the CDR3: TGTGCCTCCTCCTCATCGGCGGGGAACACTGAAGCTTTCTTT. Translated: CASSSSAGNTEAFF.

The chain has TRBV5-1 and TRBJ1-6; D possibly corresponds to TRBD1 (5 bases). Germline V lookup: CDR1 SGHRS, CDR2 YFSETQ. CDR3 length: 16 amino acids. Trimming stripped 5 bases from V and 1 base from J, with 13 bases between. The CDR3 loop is CASSPTGRSYNSPLHF. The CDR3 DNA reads TGCGCCAGCAGTCCAACAGGTCGTTCCTATAATTCACCCCTCCACTTT.

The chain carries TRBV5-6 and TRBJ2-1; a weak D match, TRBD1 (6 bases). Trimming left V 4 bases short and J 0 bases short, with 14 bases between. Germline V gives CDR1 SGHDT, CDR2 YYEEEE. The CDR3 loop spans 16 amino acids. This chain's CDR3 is CASSLFRGSSYNEQFF. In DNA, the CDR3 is TGTGCCAGCAGCCTCTTTAGGGGGAGCTCCTACAATGAGCAGTTCTTC.

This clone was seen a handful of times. CDR3 protein: CASSQGLAGQDTQYF. The CDR3 DNA is TGCGCCAGCAGCCAAGGACTAGCGGGGCAGGATACGCAGTATTTT. The rearrangement uses TRBV4-1 and TRBJ2-3; 11 bases match TRBD2. This CDR3 is 15 amino acids long. Germline trimming cut 1 base from V and 6 bases from J; bases unmatched to any gene: 3. Germline loops: CDR1 MGHRA, CDR2 YSYEKL.

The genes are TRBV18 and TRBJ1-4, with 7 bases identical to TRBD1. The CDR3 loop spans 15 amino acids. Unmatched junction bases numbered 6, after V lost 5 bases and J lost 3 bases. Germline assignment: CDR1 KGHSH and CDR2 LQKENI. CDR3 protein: CASSERDRPNEKLFF. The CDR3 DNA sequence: TGTGCCAGCTCAGAGAGGGACAGACCTAATGAAAAACTGTTTTTT.

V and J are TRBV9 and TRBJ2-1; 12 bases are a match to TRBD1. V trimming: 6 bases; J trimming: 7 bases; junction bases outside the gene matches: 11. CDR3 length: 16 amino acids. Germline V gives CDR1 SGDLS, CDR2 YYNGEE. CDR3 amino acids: CASTLRGTGGVNEQFF. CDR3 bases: TGTGCCAGCACCCTGCGGGGGACAGGGGGCGTGAATGAGCAGTTCTTC.